This TCR beta chain was retrieved from a study of human T cells and chemical hapten exposure. Study-wide results and caveats: TCRs exceeding a frequency of 1 in 1000 stayed unchanged under DPC sensitization. Expanded TCRs made up significantly more big CDR3 similarity clusters than controls did.

Regarding time point: patch test 3, about 24 weeks after DPC sensitization. Treatment in this sample: therapeutic diphenylcyclopropenone sensitization with weekly scalp DPC. TCRdb re-analysed the RACE reads in MiXCR, keeping a single row per CDR3 protein. The sample has 180,000 or so distinct CDR3 sequences; roughly a quarter are singletons. As to this clonotype: Its antigen remains unknown.

Sequencing was performed on whole blood, taken in connection with sensitization to the hapten diphenylcyclopropenone (DPC). The sequence derives from a woman between 40 and 50 years old with alopecia areata. Some clones in this sample may be carry-over from other donors' samples.

CDR3 protein: CSARRSGWETQYF. In nucleotides, the CDR3 is TGCAGTGCGCGAAGGTCGGGATGGGAGACCCAGTACTTC. The gene calls are TRBV20-1 and TRBJ2-5, with D perhaps matching TRBD2 (5 bases). The CDR3 sequence is 13 residues long. Germline CDR1 DFQATT, CDR2 SNEGSKA (reference sequence). V was shortened by 6 bases and J by 5 bases, with 16 bases between the two germline ends.